The rows below give T cell receptor beta chains drawn from one sample of a study of shared T cell receptors in the human thymus. Repertoires were generated with immunoSEQ multiplex PCR, while TCRdb's copy carries only in-frame clones and drops some. The sample contains hundreds of thousands of clones, about 95% of which appear only once. The sequencing input was thymocytes. The receptors shown here come from a human donor. The CDR3 runs from the conserved cysteine through the conserved F or W. The D gene is left open where the match is weak. A clone size is listed for some rows: how often the clone was seen (once, few, many), or a class if it is expanded.

CDR3aa: CASGAVDYNEQFF; CDR3nt: TGTGCCAGCGGGGCGGTCGATTACAATGAGCAGTTCTTC; j_gene: TRBJ2-1; abundance: once; v_gene: TRBV6-5; d_gene: NA
CDR3aa: CASSLGSGTPSSYEQYF; CDR3nt: TGCGCCAGCAGCTTGGGGTCCGGGACACCGTCCTCCTACGAGCAGTACTTC; j_gene: TRBJ2-7; abundance: NA; v_gene: TRBV5-1; d_gene: NA
CDR3aa: CASTTGGSYNEQFF; CDR3nt: TGTGCCAGCACGACAGGGGGCTCCTACAATGAGCAGTTCTTC; j_gene: TRBJ2-1; abundance: NA; v_gene: TRBV19; d_gene: TRBD1
CDR3aa: CATSRGRGGSEQFF; CDR3nt: TGTGCCACCAGCAGAGGGAGGGGCGGGTCTGAGCAGTTCTTC; j_gene: TRBJ2-1; abundance: NA; v_gene: TRBV15; d_gene: NA
CDR3aa: CASRATGLGRTEAFF; CDR3nt: TGTGCCAGCAGAGCTACCGGTTTGGGGCGAACTGAAGCTTTCTTT; j_gene: TRBJ1-1; abundance: NA; v_gene: TRBV7-9; d_gene: NA
CDR3aa: CASSPGWGHEQFF; CDR3nt: TGTGCCAGCAGCCCAGGGTGGGGCCATGAGCAGTTCTTC; j_gene: TRBJ2-1; abundance: NA; v_gene: TRBV7-9; d_gene: NA
CDR3aa: CASSLIAGVSTDTQYF; CDR3nt: TGCGCCAGCAGCTTAATTGCGGGAGTTTCTACAGATACGCAGTATTTT; j_gene: TRBJ2-3; abundance: NA; v_gene: TRBV5-1; d_gene: TRBD2
CDR3aa: CASTPGTSSRTDTQYF; CDR3nt: TGCGCCAGCACCCCGGGGACTAGTTCCCGCACAGATACGCAGTATTTT; j_gene: TRBJ2-3; abundance: NA; v_gene: TRBV5-1; d_gene: TRBD2
CDR3aa: CASSLGQGSEKLFF; CDR3nt: TGTGCCAGCAGCTTGGGACAGGGTAGTGAAAAACTGTTTTTT; j_gene: TRBJ1-4; abundance: NA; v_gene: TRBV5-6; d_gene: TRBD1
CDR3aa: CASSLAPVGPPSYNEQFF; CDR3nt: TGTGCCAGCAGCTTAGCCCCCGTAGGGCCTCCCTCCTACAATGAGCAGTTCTTC; j_gene: TRBJ2-1; abundance: once; v_gene: TRBV11-2; d_gene: NA
CDR3aa: CASSQKGARTANTGELFF; CDR3nt: TGCGCCAGCAGCCAAAAGGGAGCCCGGACAGCGAACACCGGGGAGCTGTTTTTT; j_gene: TRBJ2-2; abundance: NA; v_gene: TRBV4-1; d_gene: NA
CDR3aa: CASSPPDSGSTYEQYF; CDR3nt: TGTGCCAGCAGCCCCCCCGATAGCGGGAGCACCTACGAGCAGTACTTC; j_gene: TRBJ2-7; abundance: NA; v_gene: TRBV11-2; d_gene: TRBD2
CDR3aa: CASSVPSKRPDRANTEAFF; CDR3nt: TGTGCCAGCAGCGTACCTTCAAAACGACCCGACAGGGCGAACACTGAAGCTTTCTTT; j_gene: TRBJ1-1; abundance: NA; v_gene: TRBV9; d_gene: TRBD1
CDR3aa: CSVGGGGGTEAFF; CDR3nt: TGCAGCGTTGGCGGGGGCGGAGGCACTGAAGCTTTCTTT; j_gene: TRBJ1-1; abundance: NA; v_gene: TRBV29-1; d_gene: NA
CDR3aa: CASSYRRSSGNTIYF; CDR3nt: TGTGCCAGCAGTTACAGGAGGAGCTCTGGAAACACCATATATTTT; j_gene: TRBJ1-3; abundance: NA; v_gene: TRBV28; d_gene: NA